Each of the 10 T cell receptor beta chains below was sequenced from the same sample in a study of Graves' ophthalmopathy and Graves' hyperthyroidism. Amplified material comprised TCR beta CDR3 regions derived from RNA transcripts. An initial RT-PCR round employing HTBI primers preceded a second-round multiplex PCR. TCRdb re-called the multiplex PCR reads with MiXCR, one entry per CDR3 protein. Among about 500,000 distinct CDR3 sequences listed, about an eighth were seen once. Sequences were obtained from blood. The receptors come from a woman aged 25 to 39 with Graves' ophthalmopathy.

This clonotype was observed at least ten times. The chain has TRBV4-2 and TRBJ2-5; maybe TRBD2 (6 bases). The CDR3 runs to 14 residues. Trimming took off 2 bases at V and 1 base at J, with 8 bases between the two ends. CDR1 is LGHNA, CDR2 YNFKEQ, per germline. The CDR3 DNA is TGTGCCAGCAGCCAACGGGGAGGCCAAGAGACCCAGTACTTC. It translates to CASSQRGGQETQYF.

The rearrangement joins TRBV10-3 to TRBJ2-7; 8 bases line up with TRBD2. Germline V gene data show CDR1 as ENHRY and CDR2 as SYGVKD. After removal of 4 bases from V and 5 bases from J, the junction contained 10 bases not matched to a gene. The CDR3 extends over 15 amino acids. The chain's CDR3 is CAISVRGRSVNEQYF. CDR3 sequence (DNA): TGTGCCATCAGTGTACGCGGGAGGTCGGTCAACGAGCAGTACTTC.

This clonotype was counted ten times or more. V and J are TRBV12-5 and TRBJ1-1; no firm D call. Germline loops: CDR1 LGHNT, CDR2 FRNRAP. V lost 0 bases, J lost 4 bases, and 21 bases lay in between. The CDR3 extends over 18 amino acids. The CDR3 protein is CASGLVQGLTLESTEAFF. The CDR3 coding sequence is TGTGCTAGTGGTTTGGTACAAGGACTAACCCTCGAGAGCACTGAAGCTTTCTTT.

This clonotype was recorded many times. V and J are TRBV25-1 and TRBJ2-7; 8 nucleotides align to TRBD2. This CDR3 contains 13 residues. Germline CDR1 and CDR2: MGHDK and SYGVNS. Germline trimming cut 9 bases from V and 5 bases from J; bases unmatched to any gene: 9. The CDR3 region is CASTSGRKNEQYF. The CDR3 DNA reads TGTGCCAGTACGAGCGGGAGAAAGAACGAGCAGTACTTC.

Note on this clonotype: This sequence may be a read error, since a much larger clone differs from it by one base. No conserved phenylalanine or tryptophan is present at the end of the CDR3, so a read error is the likely explanation. V usage is TRBV28 and J usage is TRBJ1-5, with a weak D call TRBD1 (6 bases). Germline V gene lookup returns CDR1 MDHEN and CDR2 SYDVKM. V gave up 3 bases and J gave up 7 bases, with 10 bases separating them. CDR3 length: 13 residues. The CDR3 here is CASSFPGGQPQHL. CDR3 DNA: TGTGCCAGCAGTTTTCCGGGGGGCCAGCCCCAGCATTTG.

At least ten counts were recorded for this clonotype. The genes are TRBV29-1 and TRBJ2-7; D not certain. Looked up from germline, CDR1 is SQVTM and CDR2 is ANQGSEA. The CDR3 sequence is 11 residues long. Trimming took off 4 bases at V and 4 bases at J, with 8 bases between the two ends. CDR3 region: CSVGPGYEQYF. CDR3 nucleotide sequence: TGCAGCGTTGGCCCTGGTTACGAGCAGTACTTC.

This clonotype was counted many times. This sequence joins TRBV6-1 and TRBJ2-7, with D hard to call. The CDR3 is made up of 14 amino acids. CDR1 MNHNS and CDR2 SASEGT come from the germline V gene. V was cut by 10 bases and J by 0 bases, with 16 bases left in between. The CDR3 loop reads CAITAPGHSYEQYF. CDR3 in DNA: TGTGCCATCACTGCCCCGGGCCACTCCTACGAGCAGTACTTC.

The table lists this clonotype with a few counts. Mismatch with germline at one junction end may stem from a read error. The gene calls are TRBV5-1 and TRBJ2-5, with D perhaps TRBD1 or TRBD2 (5 bases each). The V gene's germline CDR1 is SGHRS and CDR2 YFSETQ. This CDR3 comprises 13 residues. The CDR3 DNA follows: TGCGCCAGCCAAATCCGAGGGGAAGAGACCAAGTACTTC. This encodes CASQIRGEETKYF.

With regard to this clonotype: This may come from a read error, since a much larger clone is one base off. The conserved phenylalanine or tryptophan normally closing the CDR3 is absent here, so this likely arose from a read error. The chain employs TRBV30 and TRBJ2-2, with 9 bases matching TRBD1. Germline CDR1 GTSNPN, CDR2 SVGIG (reference sequence). The CDR3 spans 14 residues. J was trimmed by 4 bases and V by 7 bases; bases with no gene match: 7. The CDR3 region is CASYRGRVTGELFV. CDR3 sequence (DNA): TGTGCCTCCTACAGGGGGCGGGTCACCGGGGAGCTGTTTGTT.

Only one count was recorded for this clonotype. This rearrangement joins TRBV6-1 to TRBJ2-7; possibly TRBD2 for D (6 bases). CDR1 and CDR2 (germline): MNHNS, SASEGT. The V and J ends lost 3 bases and 2 bases respectively, with 14 bases between them. This CDR3 has 15 residues. Here the CDR3 DNA reads TGTGCCAGCAGTGAGCGGGGAGACACCGCCTACGAGCAGTACTTC. Its protein is CASSERGDTAYEQYF.